A selection of T cell receptor beta chains follows, all from one sample in a study of blood T cell repertoires in COVID-19. Generated by immunoSEQ multiplex PCR, the TCRdb table keeps only in-frame clones and is missing some. The sample consists of around 190,000 clones, 86% of them appearing once. The material sequenced was PBMCs or T cells enriched from blood (not recorded which). These receptors originate from a middle-aged man with acute COVID-19. Each CDR3 is given with its conserved first and last residue. Fields, in order: CDR3 protein, CDR3 DNA, J gene, clone size, D gene, V gene. D genes are given only for firm matches. Clone size, where shown, is once, few, many, or a class for clones that have expanded.

CDR3aa: CASKARREPGELFF
CDR3nt: TGCGCCAGCAAGGCCCGGCGGGAGCCCGGGGAGCTGTTTTTT
j_gene: TRBJ2-2
abundance: .
d_gene: TRBD2
v_gene: TRBV10-2

CDR3aa: CASSLGGQIQETQYF
CDR3nt: TGCGCCAGCAGCTTGGGGGGACAGATACAAGAGACCCAGTACTTC
j_gene: TRBJ2-5
abundance: .
d_gene: TRBD1
v_gene: TRBV5-1

CDR3aa: CASSIWGDEQYF
CDR3nt: TGTGCCAGTAGTATATGGGGGGACGAGCAGTACTTC
j_gene: TRBJ2-7
abundance: .
d_gene: .
v_gene: TRBV19

CDR3aa: CASSGGLRYEQYF
CDR3nt: TGTGCCAGCAGCGGGGGCCTTCGCTACGAGCAGTACTTC
j_gene: TRBJ2-7
abundance: few
d_gene: .
v_gene: TRBV7-9

CDR3aa: CASRRDRLGANVLTF
CDR3nt: TGCGCCAGCAGACGTGACAGGCTTGGGGCCAACGTCCTGACTTTC
j_gene: TRBJ2-6
abundance: once
d_gene: .
v_gene: TRBV5-1

CDR3aa: CASNPGGNTEAFF
CDR3nt: TGTGCCAGCAACCCAGGGGGGAACACTGAAGCTTTCTTT
j_gene: TRBJ1-1
abundance: .
d_gene: TRBD1
v_gene: TRBV6-5

CDR3aa: CSARGRSVEQYF
CDR3nt: TGCAGCGCCAGGGGGCGATCAGTCGAGCAGTACTTC
j_gene: TRBJ2-7
abundance: .
d_gene: TRBD1
v_gene: TRBV29-1

CDR3aa: CASSLDTYEQYF
CDR3nt: TGTGCCAGCAGTCTCGACACCTACGAGCAGTACTTC
j_gene: TRBJ2-7
abundance: .
d_gene: .
v_gene: TRBV6-5

CDR3aa: CASSLTHEETQYF
CDR3nt: TGTGCCAGCAGCTTGACTCATGAAGAGACCCAGTACTTC
j_gene: TRBJ2-5
abundance: .
d_gene: .
v_gene: TRBV7-2

CDR3aa: CASSLRPGTDTQYF
CDR3nt: TGCGCCAGCAGCCTCCGTCCTGGCACAGATACGCAGTATTTT
j_gene: TRBJ2-3
abundance: .
d_gene: .
v_gene: TRBV5-1

CDR3aa: CASSTANTGELFF
CDR3nt: TGCGCCAGCAGCACAGCGAACACCGGGGAGCTGTTTTTT
j_gene: TRBJ2-2
abundance: .
d_gene: .
v_gene: TRBV10-2

CDR3aa: CASRLAGAYEQYF
CDR3nt: TGTGCCTCGCGACTAGCGGGCGCCTACGAGCAGTACTTC
j_gene: TRBJ2-7
abundance: .
d_gene: TRBD2
v_gene: TRBV15

CDR3aa: CASSYHVRDNYEQYF
CDR3nt: TGTGCCAGCAGTTACCACGTCCGGGACAACTACGAGCAGTACTTC
j_gene: TRBJ2-7
abundance: .
d_gene: .
v_gene: TRBV6-5

CDR3aa: CASSDRTSGMVTDTQYF
CDR3nt: TGCGCCAGCAGCGACAGGACTAGCGGGATGGTCACAGATACGCAGTATTTT
j_gene: TRBJ2-3
abundance: .
d_gene: TRBD2
v_gene: TRBV10-1

CDR3aa: CASSPRWRQPQHF
CDR3nt: TGTGCCAGCAGCCCAAGGTGGCGGCAGCCCCAGCATTTT
j_gene: TRBJ1-5
abundance: .
d_gene: .
v_gene: TRBV5-8

CDR3aa: CASSLRTDTDTQYF
CDR3nt: TGTGCCAGCAGTTTGAGGACAGACACAGATACGCAGTATTTT
j_gene: TRBJ2-3
abundance: .
d_gene: .
v_gene: TRBV6-5

CDR3aa: CASKLGLAGSEGELFF
CDR3nt: TGTGCCAGCAAATTAGGACTAGCGGGATCTGAAGGGGAGCTGTTTTTT
j_gene: TRBJ2-2
abundance: once
d_gene: TRBD2
v_gene: TRBV2

CDR3aa: CASHPIRASGWYEQFF
CDR3nt: TGTGCCAGCCACCCGATTAGGGCTAGCGGGTGGTATGAGCAGTTCTTC
j_gene: TRBJ2-1
abundance: once
d_gene: TRBD2
v_gene: TRBV2

CDR3aa: CASSQDTDRVFTSPLHF
CDR3nt: TGCGCCAGCAGCCAAGATACCGACAGGGTTTTCACTTCACCCCTCCACTTT
j_gene: TRBJ1-6
abundance: .
d_gene: TRBD1
v_gene: TRBV4-1

CDR3aa: CARSILLLRLQGILNTEAFF
CDR3nt: TGTGCCAGAAGCATCCTCCTACTCCGTTTACAGGGGATTTTGAACACTGAAGCTTTCTTT
j_gene: TRBJ1-1
abundance: .
d_gene: TRBD1
v_gene: TRBV5-3

CDR3aa: CASSPAGSRATNEKLFF
CDR3nt: TGTGCCAGCTCACCGGCGGGTTCGCGTGCAACTAATGAAAAACTGTTTTTT
j_gene: TRBJ1-4
abundance: .
d_gene: .
v_gene: TRBV18

CDR3aa: CASSVGTGSRTDTQYF
CDR3nt: TGCGCCAGCAGCGTAGGGACAGGGTCACGCACAGATACGCAGTATTTT
j_gene: TRBJ2-3
abundance: .
d_gene: TRBD1
v_gene: TRBV5-1

CDR3aa: CASSSQGAYGYTF
CDR3nt: TGTGCCAGTAGTTCTCAGGGGGCCTATGGCTACACCTTC
j_gene: TRBJ1-2
abundance: .
d_gene: TRBD1
v_gene: TRBV19

CDR3aa: CASSSGRSPCTIYF
CDR3nt: TGTGCCAGCAGTTCGGGGAGGTCCCCTTGCACCATATATTTT
j_gene: TRBJ1-3
abundance: once
d_gene: .
v_gene: TRBV6-5

CDR3aa: CASSLDLRREGETQYF
CDR3nt: TGTGCCAGCAGCTTAGATCTTAGGCGGGAGGGAGAGACCCAGTACTTC
j_gene: TRBJ2-5
abundance: once
d_gene: TRBD2
v_gene: TRBV11-2

CDR3aa: CASTPWPNTEAFF
CDR3nt: TGTGCCAGCACCCCGTGGCCGAACACTGAAGCTTTCTTT
j_gene: TRBJ1-1
abundance: .
d_gene: .
v_gene: TRBV5-5

CDR3aa: CASGDRGGYTF
CDR3nt: TGTGCCAGCGGGGACAGGGGAGGCTACACCTTC
j_gene: TRBJ1-2
abundance: .
d_gene: TRBD1
v_gene: TRBV2

CDR3aa: CASSVRGAAGNTIYF
CDR3nt: TGTGCCAGCAGCGTAAGGGGTGCCGCGGGAAACACCATATATTTT
j_gene: TRBJ1-3
abundance: .
d_gene: .
v_gene: TRBV9

CDR3aa: CASSPIGGGGYTF
CDR3nt: TGTGCCAGCAGTCCAATAGGGGGCGGAGGCTACACCTTC
j_gene: TRBJ1-2
abundance: .
d_gene: TRBD1
v_gene: TRBV27

CDR3aa: CASSERGQPQHF
CDR3nt: TGTGCCAGCAGTGAACGGGGTCAGCCCCAGCATTTT
j_gene: TRBJ1-5
abundance: .
d_gene: .
v_gene: TRBV6-1

CDR3aa: CASRLGFSGSGSYNEQFF
CDR3nt: TGTGCAAGTCGCTTAGGGTTTTCTGGGAGTGGATCCTACAATGAGCAGTTCTTC
j_gene: TRBJ2-1
abundance: .
d_gene: .
v_gene: TRBV12-2

CDR3aa: CASSREAGGNEKLFF
CDR3nt: TGTGCCAGCAGTCGGGAGGCCGGTGGAAACGAAAAACTGTTTTTT
j_gene: TRBJ1-4
abundance: .
d_gene: .
v_gene: TRBV9

CDR3aa: CASSEARGGAGQPQHF
CDR3nt: TGTGCCAGCAGTGAAGCGAGAGGAGGGGCCGGGCAGCCCCAGCATTTT
j_gene: TRBJ1-5
abundance: .
d_gene: .
v_gene: TRBV2

CDR3aa: CASSRPGTGVPGELFF
CDR3nt: TGTGCCAGCAGCCGACCAGGGACAGGGGTGCCCGGGGAGCTGTTTTTT
j_gene: TRBJ2-2
abundance: .
d_gene: TRBD1
v_gene: TRBV3-1/TRBV3-2

CDR3aa: CASSGVAGELFF
CDR3nt: TGCGCCAGCAGCGGTGTGGCCGGGGAGCTGTTTTTT
j_gene: TRBJ2-2
abundance: .
d_gene: .
v_gene: TRBV10-1

CDR3aa: CASSPRLQETQYF
CDR3nt: TGTGCCAGCAGCCCTCGTCTCCAAGAGACCCAGTACTTC
j_gene: TRBJ2-5
abundance: .
d_gene: .
v_gene: TRBV7-6

CDR3aa: CASTQSGQQEAFF
CDR3nt: TGTGCCAGCACCCAATCGGGACAACAGGAAGCTTTCTTT
j_gene: TRBJ1-1
abundance: .
d_gene: .
v_gene: TRBV2

CDR3aa: CASSIGPGGYNEQFF
CDR3nt: TGTGCCAGCTCAATCGGCCCCGGGGGCTACAATGAGCAGTTCTTC
j_gene: TRBJ2-1
abundance: once
d_gene: .
v_gene: TRBV18

CDR3aa: CASSFNSGTSYGYTF
CDR3nt: TGTGCCAGCAGCTTCAACTCCGGGACTTCTTATGGCTACACCTTC
j_gene: TRBJ1-2
abundance: .
d_gene: .
v_gene: TRBV11-2

CDR3aa: CASSLGAGLDTQYF
CDR3nt: TGTGCCAGCAGCTTAGGAGCGGGGTTGGATACGCAGTATTTT
j_gene: TRBJ2-3
abundance: .
d_gene: TRBD2
v_gene: TRBV7-8

CDR3aa: CASRSRGTNEKLFF
CDR3nt: TGTGCCAGCAGGAGCAGGGGCACTAATGAAAAACTGTTTTTT
j_gene: TRBJ1-4
abundance: .
d_gene: .
v_gene: TRBV6-5

CDR3aa: CASSLVRNTGELFF
CDR3nt: TGTGCCAGCAGCTTAGTCCGGAACACCGGGGAGCTGTTTTTT
j_gene: TRBJ2-2
abundance: .
d_gene: .
v_gene: TRBV7-9

CDR3aa: CASSPEGGRLFF
CDR3nt: TGCGCCAGCAGCCCGGAGGGGGGGCGGTTGTTCTTC
j_gene: TRBJ2-1
abundance: .
d_gene: .
v_gene: TRBV5-1

CDR3aa: CASSQEAASGSGETQYF
CDR3nt: TGCGCCAGCAGCCAAGAGGCGGCTAGCGGGAGCGGAGAGACCCAGTACTTC
j_gene: TRBJ2-5
abundance: .
d_gene: TRBD2
v_gene: TRBV4-3

CDR3aa: CASSQQDTDTQYF
CDR3nt: TGCGCCAGCAGCCAACAGGACACAGATACGCAGTATTTT
j_gene: TRBJ2-3
abundance: .
d_gene: .
v_gene: TRBV4-1

CDR3aa: CASSFGTEGGELFF
CDR3nt: TGTGCCAGCAGCTTCGGGACAGAAGGCGGGGAGCTGTTTTTT
j_gene: TRBJ2-2
abundance: .
d_gene: TRBD1
v_gene: TRBV7-9

CDR3aa: CASSPPGGDYYGYTF
CDR3nt: TGTGCCAGTAGTCCCCCTGGCGGGGACTATTATGGCTACACCTTC
j_gene: TRBJ1-2
abundance: .
d_gene: .
v_gene: TRBV19

CDR3aa: CSAGHRDTQYF
CDR3nt: TGCAGTGCTGGGCATCGTGATACGCAGTATTTT
j_gene: TRBJ2-3
abundance: .
d_gene: .
v_gene: TRBV20-1

CDR3aa: CASSWSGSNIQYF
CDR3nt: TGTGCCAGCAGCTGGAGCGGATCAAACATTCAGTACTTC
j_gene: TRBJ2-4
abundance: .
d_gene: .
v_gene: TRBV7-2

CDR3aa: CASSSPRGGMEKLFF
CDR3nt: TGTGCCAGCAGTTCCCCAAGGGGGGGTATGGAAAAACTGTTTTTT
j_gene: TRBJ1-4
abundance: .
d_gene: .
v_gene: TRBV28

CDR3aa: CASRNQGVRLLASYEQYF
CDR3nt: TGTGCCAGCAGGAACCAGGGGGTCCGACTTCTAGCTTCCTACGAGCAGTACTTC
j_gene: TRBJ2-7
abundance: .
d_gene: TRBD1
v_gene: TRBV28

CDR3aa: CAWSLGGGQPQHF
CDR3nt: TGTGCCTGGAGTTTGGGGGGGGGCCAGCCCCAGCATTTT
j_gene: TRBJ1-5
abundance: .
d_gene: .
v_gene: TRBV30

CDR3aa: CASSMGLAGGTDTQYF
CDR3nt: TGTGCCAGTAGTATGGGACTAGCGGGAGGCACAGATACGCAGTATTTT
j_gene: TRBJ2-3
abundance: once
d_gene: TRBD2
v_gene: TRBV19

CDR3aa: CASSPRLAGGYNEQFF
CDR3nt: TGTGCCAGCAGTCCGAGACTAGCGGGAGGGTACAATGAGCAGTTCTTC
j_gene: TRBJ2-1
abundance: .
d_gene: TRBD2
v_gene: TRBV27

CDR3aa: CASTRSGQGNGYTF
CDR3nt: TGTGCCAGTACGAGATCGGGACAGGGGAATGGCTACACCTTC
j_gene: TRBJ1-2
abundance: .
d_gene: TRBD1
v_gene: TRBV6-5

CDR3aa: CASSLGGGSYNEQFF
CDR3nt: TGTGCCAGCAGCTTAGGGGGAGGTTCCTACAATGAGCAGTTCTTC
j_gene: TRBJ2-1
abundance: once
d_gene: .
v_gene: TRBV7-2

CDR3aa: CASSQDWTSLENEQFF
CDR3nt: TGTGCCAGCAGCCAAGACTGGACTAGTCTGGAAAATGAGCAGTTCTTC
j_gene: TRBJ2-1
abundance: .
d_gene: TRBD2
v_gene: TRBV4-2

CDR3aa: CASSGVAGTYEQYF
CDR3nt: TGTGCCAGCAGTGGGGTAGCGGGTACCTACGAGCAGTACTTC
j_gene: TRBJ2-7
abundance: few
d_gene: TRBD2
v_gene: TRBV2

CDR3aa: CASSRTSGGGPETQYF
CDR3nt: TGTGCCAGCAGTCGGACTAGCGGAGGGGGGCCAGAGACCCAGTACTTC
j_gene: TRBJ2-5
abundance: .
d_gene: TRBD2
v_gene: TRBV6-4